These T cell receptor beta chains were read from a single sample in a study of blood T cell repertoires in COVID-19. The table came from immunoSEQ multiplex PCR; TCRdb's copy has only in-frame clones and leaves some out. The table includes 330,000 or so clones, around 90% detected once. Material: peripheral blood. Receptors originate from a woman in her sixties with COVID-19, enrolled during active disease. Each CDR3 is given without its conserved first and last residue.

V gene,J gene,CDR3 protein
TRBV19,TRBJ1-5,ASSRQLNSNQPQH
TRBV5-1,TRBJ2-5,ASRPDRGETQY
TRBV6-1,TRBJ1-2,ASSELTPANYGYT
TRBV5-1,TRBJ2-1,ASSPLAGGYNEQF
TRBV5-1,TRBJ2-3,ASSLLSGGPQDTQY
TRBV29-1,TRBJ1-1,SISVNTEAF
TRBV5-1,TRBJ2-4,ASSLGLENIQY
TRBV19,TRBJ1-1,ASTTRDRGNTEAF
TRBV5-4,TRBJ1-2,ASMTGNYGYT
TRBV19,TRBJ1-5,ASSKQGPVGQPQH
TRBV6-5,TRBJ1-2,ASSPRGGSGYT
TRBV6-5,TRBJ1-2,ASSYSNRGLNGYT
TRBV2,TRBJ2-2,ALLRGYTGELF
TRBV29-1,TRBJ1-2,SVRDRGYGYT
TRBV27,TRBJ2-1,ASSLTPGWGSSSSYNEQF
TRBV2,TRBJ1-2,ASSYRQGANYGYT
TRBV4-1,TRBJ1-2,ASSPPGHGGYT
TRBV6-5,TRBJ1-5,ASIRDYRNQPQH
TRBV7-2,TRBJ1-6,ASSPQTGLNSPLH
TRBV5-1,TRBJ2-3,ASSPLTGASTDTQY
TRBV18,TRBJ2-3,ASSPRGPDTQY
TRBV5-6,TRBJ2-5,ASSLSGGETQY
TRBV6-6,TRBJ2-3,ASSNLKGRPADTQY